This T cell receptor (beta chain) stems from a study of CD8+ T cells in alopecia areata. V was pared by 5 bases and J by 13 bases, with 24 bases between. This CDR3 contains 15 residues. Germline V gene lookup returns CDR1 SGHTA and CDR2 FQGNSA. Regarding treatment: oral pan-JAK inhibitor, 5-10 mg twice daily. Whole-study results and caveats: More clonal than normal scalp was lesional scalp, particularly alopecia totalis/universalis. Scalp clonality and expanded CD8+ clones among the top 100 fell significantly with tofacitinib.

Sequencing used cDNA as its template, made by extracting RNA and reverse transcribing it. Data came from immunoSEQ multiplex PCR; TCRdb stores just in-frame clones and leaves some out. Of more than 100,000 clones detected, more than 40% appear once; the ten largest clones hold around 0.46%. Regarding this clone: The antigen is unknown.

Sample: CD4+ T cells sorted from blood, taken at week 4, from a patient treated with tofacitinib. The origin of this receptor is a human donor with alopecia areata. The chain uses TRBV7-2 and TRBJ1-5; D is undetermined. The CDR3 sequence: CASSPGLAGAKLQHF. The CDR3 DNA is TGTGCCAGCAGCCCCGGTTTGGCAGGCGCGAAACTTCAGCATTTT.